Many counts were recorded for the clone carrying this TCR beta chain. The antigen remains undetermined. This sample is drawn from a study of beta chain features in type 1 diabetes. Overall study context: In age, gender and cell yields, patients were similar to healthy donors.

General study points: Researchers report that Type 1 diabetes patients had moderately but significantly shorter TCRB CDR3s across all four CD4+ subsets. VDJ junctions from type 1 diabetes patients carried fewer insertions and larger deletions.

V was clipped by 5 bases and J by 4 bases, with 14 bases between them. The CDR3 totals 13 residues. Germline-derived CDR1 and CDR2 are SQVTM and ANQGSEA. The authors reverse transcribed all of the isolated RNA, so sequencing captured expressed TCRB transcripts. Assay: immunoSEQ multiplex PCR; the TCRdb copy retains only in-frame clones and omits some. The table has some 350,000 clones, about 13% seen once. CD4+ naive, central memory, regulatory and stem cell-like memory subsets were isolated by sorting on CD45RO/CCR7/CD25/CD127/CD95/CD27. The receptor was isolated from a woman aged 18-29 years with type 1 diabetes. The sample comprised naive CD4+ T cells from blood. The chain employs TRBV29-1 and TRBJ2-5; D is possibly TRBD2 (5 bases). For the CDR3, the DNA is TGCAGCGTTAGGGAGCGGCTCAGAGAGACCCAGTACTTC. Translated, it gives CSVRERLRETQYF.